Listed below are T cell receptor beta chains from one sample, sequenced in a study of identical twins. TCRdb ran MiXCR on the 5' RACE reads and lists one entry per CDR3 protein. The table records 410,000 or so distinct CDR3 sequences, around a sixth of them present only once. Material for sequencing was naive T cells sorted from blood. The receptors come from a man in his fifties in good health. Each CDR3 is given without its conserved first and last residue. The listing skips clone size in some rows; elsewhere it reads once, few, many or a size class.

CDR3: ASRAEAKNIQY
size: .
V: TRBV6-1

CDR3: ASSAQGDEQY
size: few
V: TRBV5-6

CDR3: ASSLDRGPKYEQY
size: few
V: TRBV5-4

CDR3: SARDSVLPNEKLF
size: .
V: TRBV20-1

CDR3: ASSPRTRLQETQY
size: .
V: TRBV28

CDR3: ASNPGEGRGRPDTQY
size: many
V: TRBV5-1

CDR3: ASSLGTSSAYNEQF
size: .
V: TRBV5-1

CDR3: ASSNRDFSGNTIY
size: .
V: TRBV4-1

CDR3: ASSVQGVSNSPLH
size: few
V: TRBV9

CDR3: AISEKFLPGSYEQY
size: .
V: TRBV10-3

CDR3: ASSLRDIGSYEQY
size: .
V: TRBV12-3/TRBV12-4

CDR3: ASSSGHVMNTEAF
size: few
V: TRBV5-1

CDR3: AGKPGQGSETQY
size: few
V: TRBV27

CDR3: ASSLEAGVANEQF
size: few
V: TRBV7-2

CDR3: ASSLSGDQPQH
size: many
V: TRBV28

CDR3: ASSPRAGAQDEQY
size: .
V: TRBV18

CDR3: ASSAAGGLSYEQY
size: .
V: TRBV7-8

CDR3: ASSSPRARETQY
size: many
V: TRBV7-2

CDR3: ASSPDGRNQETQY
size: few
V: TRBV9

CDR3: ASGLEETQY
size: .
V: TRBV12-5

CDR3: ASSLPGTPLAEQY
size: .
V: TRBV5-1

CDR3: ASSLRDGYYEQY
size: few
V: TRBV12-3/TRBV12-4

CDR3: ASGVFNEQF
size: .
V: TRBV28

CDR3: ASSQRQGSDRGIVTQY
size: few
V: TRBV11-1

CDR3: ASSGKPGQGASRTNEKLF
size: .
V: TRBV9

CDR3: ASSPGGIYGYT
size: many
V: TRBV18

CDR3: ASSIRVGGGEKLF
size: .
V: TRBV7-8

CDR3: ASSFRDRGQGNQPQH
size: once
V: TRBV7-2

CDR3: AWSQGNTDTQY
size: many
V: TRBV30

CDR3: ASSFSGGGYEQY
size: many
V: TRBV12-3/TRBV12-4

CDR3: AGGIFGSYNEQF
size: .
V: TRBV7-9

CDR3: ASSQDVEGQGTQY
size: .
V: TRBV4-1

CDR3: SASGQDNQPQH
size: .
V: TRBV20-1

CDR3: ASSLSRTVMNTEAF
size: .
V: TRBV7-2

CDR3: ASSGNLGHEQY
size: few
V: TRBV5-1

CDR3: ASSQDPPANYGYT
size: .
V: TRBV4-2

CDR3: ASSPGSSNQPQH
size: many
V: TRBV9

CDR3: ASTSDVVNEQF
size: .
V: TRBV5-6

CDR3: ASSLVIQTSGNTIY
size: few
V: TRBV7-2

CDR3: ASSYLDWTSGSSYEQY
size: many
V: TRBV6-2/TRBV6-3

CDR3: ASSPIKTGELF
size: many
V: TRBV11-2

CDR3: ASSETWDGNTEAF
size: many
V: TRBV2

CDR3: ASSYSPLSSGLYNEQF
size: many
V: TRBV6-2/TRBV6-3

CDR3: SARQGTDTQY
size: many
V: TRBV29-1

CDR3: ASSLARQGAGNTIY
size: many
V: TRBV7-2

CDR3: ASSLQGEVKQY
size: .
V: TRBV28

CDR3: AISTDSYEQY
size: few
V: TRBV10-3

CDR3: AISTRQPLSSYNEQF
size: once
V: TRBV10-3

CDR3: ATSDFSGRGGRNEQF
size: .
V: TRBV24-1